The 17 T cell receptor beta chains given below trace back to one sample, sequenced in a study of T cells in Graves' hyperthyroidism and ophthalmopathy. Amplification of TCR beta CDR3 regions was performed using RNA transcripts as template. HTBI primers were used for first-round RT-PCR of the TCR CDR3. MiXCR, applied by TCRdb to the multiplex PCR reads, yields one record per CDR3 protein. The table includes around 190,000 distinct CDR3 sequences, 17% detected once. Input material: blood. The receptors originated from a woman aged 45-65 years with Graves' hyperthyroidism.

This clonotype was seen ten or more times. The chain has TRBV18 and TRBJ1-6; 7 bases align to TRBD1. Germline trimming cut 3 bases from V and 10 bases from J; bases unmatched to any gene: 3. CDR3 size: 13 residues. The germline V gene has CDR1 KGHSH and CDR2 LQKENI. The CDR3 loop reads CASSPTGSSPLHF. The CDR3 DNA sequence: TGTGCCAGCTCACCGACAGGGAGCTCACCCCTCCACTTT.

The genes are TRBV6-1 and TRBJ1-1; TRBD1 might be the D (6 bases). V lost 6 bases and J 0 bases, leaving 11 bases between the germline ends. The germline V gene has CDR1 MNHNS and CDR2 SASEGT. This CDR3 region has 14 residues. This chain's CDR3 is CASRGGGMNTEAFF. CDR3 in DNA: TGTGCCAGCAGGGGAGGGGGGATGAACACTGAAGCTTTCTTT.

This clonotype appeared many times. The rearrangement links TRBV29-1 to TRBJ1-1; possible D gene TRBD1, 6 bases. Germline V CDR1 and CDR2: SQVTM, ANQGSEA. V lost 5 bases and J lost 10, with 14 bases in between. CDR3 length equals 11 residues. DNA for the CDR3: TGCAGCGTTATTTCACTGGGGGCAGCTTTCTTT. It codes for CSVISLGAAFF.

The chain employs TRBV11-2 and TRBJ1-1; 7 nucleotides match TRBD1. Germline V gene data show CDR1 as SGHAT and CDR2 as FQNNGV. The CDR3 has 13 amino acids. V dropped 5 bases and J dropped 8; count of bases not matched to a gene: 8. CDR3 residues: CASSPGTVNEAFF. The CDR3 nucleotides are TGTGCCAGCAGCCCTGGGACAGTGAACGAAGCTTTCTTT.

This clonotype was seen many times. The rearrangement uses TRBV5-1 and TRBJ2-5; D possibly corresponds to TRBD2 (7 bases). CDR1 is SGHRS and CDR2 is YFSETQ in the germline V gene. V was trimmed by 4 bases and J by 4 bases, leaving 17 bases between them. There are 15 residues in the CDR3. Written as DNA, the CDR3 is TGCGCCAGCAGCGGATTGCAGGGGAGGGGAGAGACCCAGTACTTC. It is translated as CASSGLQGRGETQYF.

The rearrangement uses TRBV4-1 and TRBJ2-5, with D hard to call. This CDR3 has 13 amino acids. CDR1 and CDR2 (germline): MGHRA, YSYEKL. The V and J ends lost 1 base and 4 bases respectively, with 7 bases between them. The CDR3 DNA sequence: TGCGCCAGCAGCCAAGTGCTCCCAGAGACCCAGTACTTC. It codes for CASSQVLPETQYF.

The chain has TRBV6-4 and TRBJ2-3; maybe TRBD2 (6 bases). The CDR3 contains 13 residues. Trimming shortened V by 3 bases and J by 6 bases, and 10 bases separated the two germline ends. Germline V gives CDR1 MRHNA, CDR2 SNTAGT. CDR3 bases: TGTGCCAGCAGTGAACGGGAGACGGATACGCAGTATTTT. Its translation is CASSERETDTQYF.

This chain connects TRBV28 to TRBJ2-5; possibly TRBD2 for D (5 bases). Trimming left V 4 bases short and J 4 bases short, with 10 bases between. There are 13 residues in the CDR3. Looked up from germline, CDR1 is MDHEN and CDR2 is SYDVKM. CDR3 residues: CASSYGETETQYF. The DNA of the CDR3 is TGTGCCAGCAGTTACGGGGAAACAGAGACCCAGTACTTC. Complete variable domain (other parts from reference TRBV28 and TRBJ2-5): DVKVTQSSRYLVKRTGEKVFLECVQDMDHENMFWYRQDPGLGLRLIYFSYDVKMKEKGDIPEGYSVSREKKERFSLILESASTNQTSMYLCASSYGETETQYFGPGTRLLVL.

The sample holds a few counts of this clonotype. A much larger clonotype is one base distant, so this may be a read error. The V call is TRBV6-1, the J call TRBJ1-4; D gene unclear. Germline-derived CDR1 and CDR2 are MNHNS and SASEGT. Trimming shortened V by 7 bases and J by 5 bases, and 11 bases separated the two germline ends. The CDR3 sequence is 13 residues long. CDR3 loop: CASNVTRNEKLFF. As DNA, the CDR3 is TGTGCCAGCAATGTCACGAGGAATGAAAAACTGTTTTTT.

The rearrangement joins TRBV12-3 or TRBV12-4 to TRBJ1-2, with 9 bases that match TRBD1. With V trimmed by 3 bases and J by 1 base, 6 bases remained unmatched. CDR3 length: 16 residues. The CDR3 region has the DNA TGTGCCAGCAGTTTTAACCGGGACAGGGATAACTATGGCTACACCTTC. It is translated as CASSFNRDRDNYGYTF.

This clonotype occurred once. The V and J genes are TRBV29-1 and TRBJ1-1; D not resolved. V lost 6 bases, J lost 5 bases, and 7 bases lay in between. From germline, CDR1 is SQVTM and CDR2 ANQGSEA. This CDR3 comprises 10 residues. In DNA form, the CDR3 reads TGCAGCGTGCAGGTAACTGAAGCTTTCTTT. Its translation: CSVQVTEAFF.

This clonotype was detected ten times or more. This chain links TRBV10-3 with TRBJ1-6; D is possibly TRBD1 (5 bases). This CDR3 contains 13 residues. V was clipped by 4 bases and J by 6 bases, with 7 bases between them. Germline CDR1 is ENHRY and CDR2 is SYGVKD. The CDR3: CAISGGSNSPLHF. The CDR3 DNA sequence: TGTGCCATCAGTGGGGGGAGTAATTCACCCCTCCACTTT.

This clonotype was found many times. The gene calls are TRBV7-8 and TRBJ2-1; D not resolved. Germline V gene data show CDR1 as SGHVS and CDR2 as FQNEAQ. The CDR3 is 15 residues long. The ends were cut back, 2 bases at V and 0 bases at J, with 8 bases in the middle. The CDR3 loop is CASSLQANSYNEQFF. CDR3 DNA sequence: TGTGCCAGCAGCTTACAGGCGAACTCCTACAATGAGCAGTTCTTC.

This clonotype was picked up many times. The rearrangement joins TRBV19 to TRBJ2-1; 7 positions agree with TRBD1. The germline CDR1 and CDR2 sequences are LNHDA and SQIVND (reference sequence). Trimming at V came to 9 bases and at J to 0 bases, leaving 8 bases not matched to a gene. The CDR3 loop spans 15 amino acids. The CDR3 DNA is TGTGCCAGCGTGAGACAGGGCGGCTCCTACAATGAGCAGTTCTTC. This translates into CASVRQGGSYNEQFF.

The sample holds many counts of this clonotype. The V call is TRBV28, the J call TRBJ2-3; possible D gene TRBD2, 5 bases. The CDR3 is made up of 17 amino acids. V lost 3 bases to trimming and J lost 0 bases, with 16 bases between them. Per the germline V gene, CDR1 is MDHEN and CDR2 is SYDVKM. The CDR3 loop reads CASSFGGVGSSTDTQYF. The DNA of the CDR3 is TGTGCCAGCAGTTTTGGAGGAGTAGGCTCTAGCACAGATACGCAGTATTTT.

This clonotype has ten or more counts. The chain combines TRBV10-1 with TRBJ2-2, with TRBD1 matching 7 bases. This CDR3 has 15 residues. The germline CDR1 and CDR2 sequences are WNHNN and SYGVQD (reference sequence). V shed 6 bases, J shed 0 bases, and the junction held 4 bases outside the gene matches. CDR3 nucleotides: TGCGCCAGCAGCCGACAGGGCCCGAACACCGGGGAGCTGTTTTTT. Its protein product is CASSRQGPNTGELFF.

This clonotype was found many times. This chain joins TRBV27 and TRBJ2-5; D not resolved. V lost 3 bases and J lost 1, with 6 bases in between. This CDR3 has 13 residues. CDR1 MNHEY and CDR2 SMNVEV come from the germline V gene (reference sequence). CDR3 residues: CASSFRSQETQYF. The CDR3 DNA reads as TGTGCCAGCAGTTTCAGATCCCAAGAGACCCAGTACTTC.